The rows below give T cell receptor beta chains drawn from one sample of a study of blood T cell repertoires in COVID-19. Sequencing was performed with immunoSEQ multiplex PCR; in TCRdb, only in-frame clones are kept and a portion is missing. Of 250,000 or so clones in the sample, more than 80% were seen once. The specimen was PBMCs or T cells enriched from blood (not recorded which). These receptors were obtained from a man in his fifties or sixties who had recovered from COVID-19. The CDR3 runs from the conserved cysteine through the conserved F or W. Each record gives: D gene, clone size, J gene, V gene, CDR3 DNA, CDR3 protein. The D gene is left open where the match is weak. Some rows mark clone size as missing; the rest say once, few, many or name a class of expanded clone.

d_gene: TRBD1; abundance: -; j_gene: TRBJ2-3; v_gene: TRBV10-3; CDR3nt: TGTGCCACCCGGGACAGGGGGCGGACAGATACGCAGTATTTT; CDR3aa: CATRDRGRTDTQYF
d_gene: -; abundance: -; j_gene: TRBJ2-3; v_gene: TRBV11-3; CDR3nt: TGTGCCAGCAGCTTACACAGTTTGATCACAGATACGCAGTATTTT; CDR3aa: CASSLHSLITDTQYF
d_gene: -; abundance: -; j_gene: TRBJ1-4; v_gene: TRBV4-1; CDR3nt: TGCGCCAGCAGCAAAGGAATGACAGGAACTAATGAAAAACTGTTTTTT; CDR3aa: CASSKGMTGTNEKLFF
d_gene: TRBD1; abundance: -; j_gene: TRBJ2-1; v_gene: TRBV19; CDR3nt: TGTGCCAGTAGTACTGGACAGGACTCCTACAATGAGCAGTTCTTC; CDR3aa: CASSTGQDSYNEQFF
d_gene: TRBD1; abundance: -; j_gene: TRBJ2-7; v_gene: TRBV2; CDR3nt: TGTGCCAGCTGGAATTACGGGACAGACTACGAGCAGTACTTC; CDR3aa: CASWNYGTDYEQYF
d_gene: -; abundance: -; j_gene: TRBJ1-2; v_gene: TRBV4-3; CDR3nt: TGCGCCAGCAGCCAAGATCGGGGTAACTATGGCTACACCTTC; CDR3aa: CASSQDRGNYGYTF
d_gene: TRBD1; abundance: -; j_gene: TRBJ1-3; v_gene: TRBV6-5; CDR3nt: TGTGCCAGCAGTTACGCGACAGGGGTTGGAAACACCATATATTTT; CDR3aa: CASSYATGVGNTIYF
d_gene: TRBD1; abundance: -; j_gene: TRBJ1-4; v_gene: TRBV5-1; CDR3nt: TGCGCCAGCAGGACCCCAGGGGGTGATGAAAAACTGTTTTTT; CDR3aa: CASRTPGGDEKLFF
d_gene: TRBD2; abundance: -; j_gene: TRBJ2-3; v_gene: TRBV10-1; CDR3nt: TGCGCCAGCAGTGATCCTAGCGGGGGGAACACAGATACGCAGTATTTT; CDR3aa: CASSDPSGGNTDTQYF
d_gene: -; abundance: -; j_gene: TRBJ2-3; v_gene: TRBV11-1; CDR3nt: TGTGCCAGCAGCTTAGCGAGGAAGACAGATACGCAGTATTTT; CDR3aa: CASSLARKTDTQYF
d_gene: -; abundance: -; j_gene: TRBJ1-2; v_gene: TRBV30; CDR3nt: TGTGCCTGGAAGCTAGGGAGGCAAAGTTATGGCTACACCTTC; CDR3aa: CAWKLGRQSYGYTF
d_gene: TRBD1; abundance: -; j_gene: TRBJ2-1; v_gene: TRBV7-2; CDR3nt: TGTGCCAGCAGCTCTTCCGGGACAGGGGTTCGTCATGAGCAGTTCTTC; CDR3aa: CASSSSGTGVRHEQFF
d_gene: TRBD1; abundance: -; j_gene: TRBJ1-1; v_gene: TRBV11-3; CDR3nt: TGTGCCAGCAGCTTAGACGGACAGGGGGCGTCGGTCACTGAAGCTTTCTTT; CDR3aa: CASSLDGQGASVTEAFF
d_gene: -; abundance: -; j_gene: TRBJ1-1; v_gene: TRBV6-1; CDR3nt: TGTGCCAGCAGTGAAATCCGGGACAAAAAGACTGAAGCTTTCTTT; CDR3aa: CASSEIRDKKTEAFF
d_gene: TRBD1; abundance: -; j_gene: TRBJ1-6; v_gene: TRBV5-1; CDR3nt: TGCGCCAGCAGCATCACCGGGACAGGTAATTCACCCCTCCACTTT; CDR3aa: CASSITGTGNSPLHF
d_gene: TRBD1; abundance: -; j_gene: TRBJ2-3; v_gene: TRBV25-1; CDR3nt: TGTGCCAGCAGTGACTTAACAGGGGGCTTTACAGATACGCAGTATTTT; CDR3aa: CASSDLTGGFTDTQYF
d_gene: -; abundance: -; j_gene: TRBJ1-2; v_gene: TRBV19; CDR3nt: TGTGCCAGTAGTATGGTTCCGGGGGGCTACACCTTC; CDR3aa: CASSMVPGGYTF
d_gene: -; abundance: once; j_gene: TRBJ1-1; v_gene: TRBV7-9; CDR3nt: TGTGCCAGCAGCTTAGCGAAGGGGGTGGTTGAAGCTTTCTTT; CDR3aa: CASSLAKGVVEAFF
d_gene: TRBD1; abundance: -; j_gene: TRBJ1-1; v_gene: TRBV5-1; CDR3nt: TGCGCCAGCAGCTTGGATGGGACAGGGTCGAACACTGAAGCTTTCTTT; CDR3aa: CASSLDGTGSNTEAFF
d_gene: TRBD1; abundance: once; j_gene: TRBJ1-6; v_gene: TRBV18; CDR3nt: TGTGCCAGCTCACCGACGGGACAGGGTGATGATTCACCCCTCCACTTT; CDR3aa: CASSPTGQGDDSPLHF
d_gene: TRBD1; abundance: -; j_gene: TRBJ2-1; v_gene: TRBV10-3; CDR3nt: TGTGCCATCAGCCAGACAGGGGATAGCAATGAGCAGTTCTTC; CDR3aa: CAISQTGDSNEQFF
d_gene: TRBD1; abundance: -; j_gene: TRBJ1-4; v_gene: TRBV7-9; CDR3nt: TGTGCCAGCAGCTCTAGACAGGGAGGTGAAAAACTGTTTTTT; CDR3aa: CASSSRQGGEKLFF
d_gene: TRBD1; abundance: -; j_gene: TRBJ2-7; v_gene: TRBV5-4; CDR3nt: TGTGCCAGCAGCACGGGGACAGGGGACGAGCAGTACTTC; CDR3aa: CASSTGTGDEQYF
d_gene: -; abundance: -; j_gene: TRBJ1-2; v_gene: TRBV27; CDR3nt: TGTGCCAGCAGTTTATATTCGGGTTTTCATGGCTACACCTTC; CDR3aa: CASSLYSGFHGYTF
d_gene: -; abundance: -; j_gene: TRBJ2-2; v_gene: TRBV9; CDR3nt: TGTGCCAGCAGCGTAAATTGGGACATAAACACCGGGGAGCTGTTTTTT; CDR3aa: CASSVNWDINTGELFF
d_gene: TRBD1; abundance: -; j_gene: TRBJ1-6; v_gene: TRBV10-2; CDR3nt: TGCGCCAGCAGTCCGGACAGGGGAAATTCACCCCTCCACTTT; CDR3aa: CASSPDRGNSPLHF
d_gene: -; abundance: few; j_gene: TRBJ1-3; v_gene: TRBV5-1; CDR3nt: TGCGCCAGCAGCTCGGGCCCTAAGACAGACGGAAACACCATATATTTT; CDR3aa: CASSSGPKTDGNTIYF
d_gene: TRBD2; abundance: -; j_gene: TRBJ2-1; v_gene: TRBV7-9; CDR3nt: TGTGCCAGCAGCCGAAAAACTAGCGGGGGGCGCAATGAGCAGTTCTTC; CDR3aa: CASSRKTSGGRNEQFF
d_gene: -; abundance: -; j_gene: TRBJ1-2; v_gene: TRBV24-1; CDR3nt: TGTGCCACCAGTGATTTGCGGTGGGGCTACACCTTC; CDR3aa: CATSDLRWGYTF
d_gene: -; abundance: -; j_gene: TRBJ2-3; v_gene: TRBV27; CDR3nt: TGTGCCAGCAGTTTAGTGGGGGGGCCGGGAGATACGCAGTATTTT; CDR3aa: CASSLVGGPGDTQYF
d_gene: TRBD2; abundance: -; j_gene: TRBJ2-3; v_gene: TRBV4-3; CDR3nt: TGCGCCAGCAGCCAAGAAGCGGGAGGTACTACGCAGTATTTT; CDR3aa: CASSQEAGGTTQYF
d_gene: TRBD1; abundance: -; j_gene: TRBJ2-7; v_gene: TRBV19; CDR3nt: TGTGCCAGTAGTAACGGTGGGACAGGCTCCTACGAGCAGTACTTC; CDR3aa: CASSNGGTGSYEQYF